A selection of T cell receptor beta chains follows, all from one sample in a study of hypomethylating agent response in myelodysplastic syndrome. TCRdb keeps only in-frame clones here, not all; method: immunoSEQ multiplex PCR. The table includes thousands of clones, about nine tenths detected once. Sequenced here: bone marrow, sampled before or after starting hypomethylating agent treatment for myelodysplastic syndrome (not recorded which). The source of these receptors is a human donor with myelodysplastic syndrome. Each CDR3 is given without its conserved first and last residue.

ASSQYFSGEQF	TRBJ2-1	TRBV14
ASSPGTGGTDTQY	TRBJ2-3	TRBV7-6
ASSPRGGNTGELF	TRBJ2-2	TRBV11-2
ASSSRLGGELETQY	TRBJ2-5	TRBV11-2
ASRRTPQETQY	TRBJ2-5	TRBV6-5
AISEGTGNTGELF	TRBJ2-2	TRBV10-3
ASSLMRSGGASEQF	TRBJ2-1	TRBV5-6
ASSYSSWTDTQY	TRBJ2-3	TRBV5-1
ASEPRDSLNSPLH	TRBJ1-6	TRBV28
ASSLGPEGAIQY	TRBJ2-4	TRBV5-1
ASPGETQY	TRBJ2-5	TRBV23-1
SGRTGGAGEAF	TRBJ1-1	TRBV29-1
ASSEDRGNEKLF	TRBJ1-4	TRBV2
ASGLTSGGPNTQY	TRBJ2-3	TRBV12-5
ASSVAGADTGELF	TRBJ2-2	TRBV9
ASSYYRGGNQPQH	TRBJ1-5	TRBV6-6
ASSLARFNTEAF	TRBJ1-1	TRBV5-1
ASSHGLAGGLYQETQY	TRBJ2-5	TRBV11-2
SGFGTANTEAF	TRBJ1-1	TRBV29-1
SVDGQGASYGYT	TRBJ1-2	TRBV29-1
ASSWGRPGTGELF	TRBJ2-2	TRBV5-4
ASSPGQGPETQY	TRBJ2-5	TRBV7-2
ASSLRTSGAGETQY	TRBJ2-5	TRBV5-4
ASSLGLDTGELF	TRBJ2-2	TRBV5-1
ASSSRWGGQGGYT	TRBJ1-2	TRBV5-4
ASSQDGADTQY	TRBJ2-3	TRBV4-2
ASTITGRGNTEAF	TRBJ1-1	TRBV7-8
ASSVGMDRRTQY	TRBJ2-5	TRBV9
ASSLRYGGPNTGELF	TRBJ2-2	TRBV27
SVGAYNEQF	TRBJ2-1	TRBV29-1
ASSEDHTDTQY	TRBJ2-3	TRBV9